This T cell receptor (beta chain) was found in a study of blood T cell repertoires in COVID-19. Background on the study: Whether acute or convalescent, the COVID-19 samples came from the United States, Italy and Spain.

This clone was detected only once. Original analysis: Amplification of reference gene primers provided the estimated nucleated cell counts. Using immunoSEQ multiplex PCR, the repertoire was profiled, and TCRdb retains in-frame clones only, with some absent. Clonal size and the V and J genes are those of that table, whereas D and trimming came from the DNA. The table has approximately 490,000 clones, about nine tenths seen once. Participants, about 18 to 100 years old, spanned around 25 US areas. Cohort 3 donors were reported recovered after two negative PCRs, clearance, or symptom resolution. The CDR3 consists of 16 residues. Unmatched junction bases numbered 15, after V lost 3 bases and J lost 8 bases. Germline CDR1 KGHSH, CDR2 LQKENI.

V gene TRBV18 combines with J gene TRBJ1-2, with 7 bases fitting TRBD1. This sequence originates from a woman aged 18 to 35 who had recovered from COVID-19. The sample consisted of PBMCs or T cells enriched from blood (not recorded which). CDR3 DNA: TGTGCCAGCTCACCCTGGGACAGAGTGGAGGGTAGCGGCTACACCTTC. This gives the protein CASSPWDRVEGSGYTF.